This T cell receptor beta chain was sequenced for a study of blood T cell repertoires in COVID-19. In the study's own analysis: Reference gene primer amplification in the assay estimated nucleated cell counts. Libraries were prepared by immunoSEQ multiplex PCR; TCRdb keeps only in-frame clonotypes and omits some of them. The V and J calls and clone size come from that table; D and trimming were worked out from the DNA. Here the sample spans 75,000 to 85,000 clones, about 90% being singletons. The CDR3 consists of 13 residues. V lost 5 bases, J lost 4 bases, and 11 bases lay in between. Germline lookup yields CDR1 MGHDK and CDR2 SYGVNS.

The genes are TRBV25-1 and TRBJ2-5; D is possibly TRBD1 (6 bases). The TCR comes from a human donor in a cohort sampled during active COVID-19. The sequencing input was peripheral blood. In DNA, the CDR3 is TGTGCCAGCAGTATGGGGGCGAGAGAGACCCAGTACTTC. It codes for CASSMGARETQYF.